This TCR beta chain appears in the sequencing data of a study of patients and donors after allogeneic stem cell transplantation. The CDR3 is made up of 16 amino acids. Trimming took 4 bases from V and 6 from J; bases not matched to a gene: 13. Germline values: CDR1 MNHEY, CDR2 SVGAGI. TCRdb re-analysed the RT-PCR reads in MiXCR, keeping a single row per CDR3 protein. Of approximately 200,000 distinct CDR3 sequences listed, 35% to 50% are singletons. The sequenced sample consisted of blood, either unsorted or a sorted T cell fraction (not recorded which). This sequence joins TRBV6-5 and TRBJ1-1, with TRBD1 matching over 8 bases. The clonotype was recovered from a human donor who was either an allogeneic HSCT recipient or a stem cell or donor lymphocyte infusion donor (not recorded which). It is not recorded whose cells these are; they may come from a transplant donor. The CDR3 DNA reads TGTGCCAGCAGTTTCTCAGGGGGCCGGGGTGGAGCTGAAGCTTTCTTT. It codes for CASSFSGGRGGAEAFF.